This entry lists 20 T cell receptor beta chains sequenced from one sample in a study of shared clonotypes between healthy human individuals. Libraries were prepared by immunoSEQ multiplex PCR; TCRdb keeps only in-frame clonotypes and omits some of them. This sample has hundreds of thousands of clones, with nearly 97% found just once. Naive CD8 cells, CD45RO-negative and positively selected for CCR7, excluded terminally differentiated effector memory CD45RA+ cells. What was sequenced was naive CD8+ T cells sorted from blood. Every receptor here comes from a woman aged 25 to 39 in good health.

The chain uses TRBV5-1 and TRBJ2-7; the D is unclear. There are 16 residues in the CDR3. Trimming cost V 0 bases and J 0 bases, with 13 bases left between them. The germline V gene encodes CDR1 SGHRS and CDR2 YFSETQ. CDR3 protein: CASSLAVKSPSYEQYF. In DNA form, the CDR3 reads TGCGCCAGCAGCTTGGCCGTAAAGTCTCCCTCCTACGAGCAGTACTTC.

The chain joins TRBV5-1 to TRBJ2-3; D might be TRBD2 (6 bases). Trimming cost V 5 bases and J 5 bases, with 18 bases left between them. The CDR3 totals 15 residues. CDR1 is SGHRS and CDR2 is YFSETQ in the germline V gene. The CDR3 loop is CASSYRTMSGDTQYF. For the CDR3, the DNA is TGCGCCAGCAGTTACCGGACTATGTCAGGAGATACGCAGTATTTT.

This chain uses TRBV28 with TRBJ2-1, with D perhaps matching TRBD2 (6 bases). The CDR3 is 12 amino acids. Germline V CDR1 and CDR2: MDHEN, SYDVKM. V was pared by 8 bases and J by 7 bases, with 12 bases between. In DNA form, the CDR3 reads TGTGCCAGCTCGGGAGTTGGAAATGAGCAGTTCTTC. Protein sequence: CASSGVGNEQFF.

V gene TRBV27 combines with J gene TRBJ2-1, with TRBD1 matching 7 bases. In germline, CDR1 is MNHEY, CDR2 SMNVEV (reference sequence). This CDR3 region has 16 residues. The trim removed 7 bases at V and 3 bases at J, leaving 12 bases unmatched. The CDR3 nucleotides read TGTGCCAGCATGGTGTTAACAGGGGCCCACTACAATGAGCAGTTCTTC. As protein: CASMVLTGAHYNEQFF.

The rearrangement joins TRBV7-6 to TRBJ1-1; 9 bases agree with TRBD1. Germline CDR1 SGHVS, CDR2 FNYEAQ. Trimming at V came to 3 bases and at J to 6 bases, leaving 14 bases not matched to a gene. The CDR3 totals 17 residues. The CDR3 DNA is TGTGCCAGCAGCTTCGTCCGGGACAGGGTTTGGGGTCCTGAAGCTTTCTTT. This codes for CASSFVRDRVWGPEAFF.

The chain joins TRBV6-5 to TRBJ2-7; 9 bases match TRBD2. CDR1 and CDR2 from the germline V gene are MNHEY and SVGAGI. V lost 0 bases, J lost 3 bases, and 6 bases stayed unmatched. CDR3 size: 16 residues. The CDR3 DNA follows: TGTGCCAGCAGTTACTCCCTAGCGGGAATCGTCTACGAGCAGTACTTC. Amino acid sequence: CASSYSLAGIVYEQYF.

The V gene is TRBV27, the J gene TRBJ1-5, with no clear D. Germline V CDR1 and CDR2: MNHEY, SMNVEV (reference sequence). The V end lost 5 bases, the J end lost 0 bases, and 8 bases lay between the germline ends. The CDR3 is 14 amino acids. CDR3 loop: CASSPIYSNQPQHF. The CDR3 nucleotides are TGTGCCAGCAGTCCGATCTATAGCAATCAGCCCCAGCATTTT.

A note on this clone: Relative to the germline gene, one junction end is altered; a read error may explain this. J is TRBJ2-7 and V is TRBV14; D is ambiguous. Germline-derived CDR1 and CDR2 are SGHDN and FVKESK. This CDR3 comprises 15 residues. CDR3 loop: CASSRPKSPPYEQCF. The CDR3 DNA follows: TGTGCCAGCAGCCGCCCAAAAAGTCCCCCCTACGAGCAGTGCTTC.

This chain links TRBV28 with TRBJ1-2, with D unresolved. Germline V gene lookup returns CDR1 MDHEN and CDR2 SYDVKM. V lost 3 bases, J lost 1 base, and 9 bases lay in between. The CDR3 has 14 residues. CDR3 residues: CASSFRLNNYGYTF. For the CDR3, the DNA is TGTGCCAGCAGTTTTAGACTCAATAACTATGGCTACACCTTC.

J is TRBJ2-1 and V is TRBV5-6, with D possibly matching TRBD1 (6 bases). V was clipped by 4 bases and J by 8 bases, with 16 bases between them. The length of the CDR3 is 14 residues. Germline V gene sequence: CDR1 SGHDT, CDR2 YYEEEE. Here the CDR3 reads CASSTRAGVDEQFF. As DNA, the CDR3 is TGTGCCAGCAGCACTAGGGCAGGGGTTGATGAGCAGTTCTTC. Supplemented by reference TRBV5-6 and TRBJ2-1, the full variable domain reads DAGVTQSPTHLIKTRGQQVTLRCSPKSGHDTVSWYQQALGQGPQFIFQYYEEEERQRGNFPDRFSGHQFPNYSSELNVNALLLGDSALYLCASSTRAGVDEQFFGPGTRLTVL.

The chain couples TRBV7-9 to TRBJ2-1; the match to TRBD2 covers 12 bases. The germline gives CDR1 SEHNR, CDR2 FQNEAQ (reference sequence). The V and J ends lost 5 bases and 4 bases, in that order; junction bases with no gene match: 6. The CDR3 is made up of 16 amino acids. Here the CDR3 reads CASSRTGTSGYNEQFF. Here the CDR3 DNA reads TGTGCCAGCAGCAGAACCGGGACTAGCGGGTACAATGAGCAGTTCTTC.

V gene TRBV29-1 combines with J gene TRBJ2-3; 13 nucleotides agree with TRBD2. The CDR3 spans 15 residues. Germline V lookup: CDR1 SQVTM, CDR2 ANQGSEA. V gave up 6 bases and J gave up 3 bases; unmatched junction bases: 6. CDR3 region: CSVLLAGGKTDTQYF. The CDR3 DNA follows: TGCAGCGTGCTACTAGCGGGAGGGAAAACAGATACGCAGTATTTT.

This clone is a singleton in its sample. The chain has TRBV7-9 and TRBJ2-7; 10 bases are shared with TRBD2. V trimming: 5 bases; J trimming: 1 base; junction bases outside the gene matches: 8. Germline lookup yields CDR1 SEHNR and CDR2 FQNEAQ (reference sequence). The CDR3 has 16 residues. The CDR3 here is CASSPASGSGSYEQYF. The CDR3 bases are TGTGCCAGCAGCCCTGCTAGCGGGAGCGGTTCCTACGAGCAGTACTTC.

V and J are TRBV5-4 and TRBJ2-1; 13 nucleotides line up with TRBD2. Germline V gene data show CDR1 as SGHNT and CDR2 as YYREEE (reference sequence). CDR3 size: 14 residues. The V and J ends lost 0 bases and 15 bases, in that order; junction bases with no gene match: 6. The CDR3 nucleotides read TGTGCCAGCAGCTTGGGACTAGCGGGAGGTGGTTGGTTCTTC. Its protein product is CASSLGLAGGGWFF.

This chain joins TRBV27 and TRBJ2-7; 8 bases match TRBD2. V was pared by 6 bases and J by 3 bases, with 13 bases of the junction left unmatched. The CDR3 has 16 amino acids. Germline assignment: CDR1 MNHEY and CDR2 SMNVEV (reference sequence). The CDR3 DNA is TGTGCCAGCAGCTACGCGACCGGGACTAGGATCTACGAGCAGTACTTC. Translation: CASSYATGTRIYEQYF.

This chain joins TRBV29-1 and TRBJ2-7, with 7 nucleotides matching TRBD1. Trimming cost V 3 bases and J 2 bases; bases outside gene matches: 10. Germline lookup yields CDR1 SQVTM and CDR2 ANQGSEA. This CDR3 has 15 residues. CDR3 amino acids: CSVDLGHRGPYEQYF. CDR3 sequence (DNA): TGCAGCGTTGATTTGGGTCACAGGGGCCCCTACGAGCAGTACTTC.

The chain uses TRBV27 and TRBJ2-4, with D tentatively TRBD2 (6 bases). The V end lost 5 bases, the J end lost 6 bases, and 8 bases lay between the germline ends. The CDR3 has 12 residues. Germline CDR1 and CDR2: MNHEY and SMNVEV (reference sequence). CDR3 in amino acids: CASSQGGNIQYF. Here the CDR3 DNA reads TGTGCCAGCAGTCAGGGAGGAAACATTCAGTACTTC.

The chain is built from TRBV30 and TRBJ2-5; D is possibly TRBD1 (6 bases). The J call may not be correct, given that the DNA end is closer to TRBJ2-7. Germline V lookup: CDR1 GTSNPN, CDR2 SVGIG (reference sequence). This CDR3 has 13 residues. CDR3 sequence: CAWSVGQTYEQYF. In DNA, the CDR3 is TGTGCCTGGAGTGTAGGACAGACCTACGAGCAGTACTTC.

V is TRBV27 and J is TRBJ1-2, with D possibly matching TRBD1 (5 bases). This CDR3 has 14 residues. CDR1 MNHEY and CDR2 SMNVEV come from the germline V gene (reference sequence). Trimming removed 6 bases from V and 3 bases from J, with 14 bases in between. The DNA of the CDR3 is TGTGCCAGCAGCCCCTTTTTAGGGGACTATGGCTACACCTTC. Residues: CASSPFLGDYGYTF.

The chain links TRBV28 to TRBJ1-1; D gene unclear. This CDR3 contains 13 residues. V was pared by 4 bases and J by 7 bases, with 13 bases between. Germline V CDR1 and CDR2: MDHEN, SYDVKM. CDR3 sequence: CASSSSTKLEAFF. The CDR3 coding sequence is TGTGCCAGCAGTTCCTCGACCAAGCTTGAAGCTTTCTTT.